The 31 T cell receptor beta chains given below trace back to one sample, sequenced in a study of human T cells and chemical hapten exposure. TCRdb re-analysed the RACE reads in MiXCR, keeping a single row per CDR3 protein. The sample includes roughly 81,000 distinct CDR3 sequences, over 6.5% seen only once; the top ten take 2.5% to 3%. Time point: pre-sensitization, week 0. Treatment here: therapeutic diphenylcyclopropenone sensitization with weekly scalp DPC. Sequencing used whole blood, obtained in connection with sensitization to the hapten diphenylcyclopropenone (DPC). The receptor source for this set is a man aged 40-49 years with alopecia areata. Some clones in this sample may be carry-over from other donors' samples.

This chain uses TRBV12-5 with TRBJ1-1, with D possibly TRBD1 on 6 matching bases. This CDR3 is 13 amino acids long. Trimming pared 6 bases from V and 1 base from J, leaving 9 bases between. Germline CDR1 reads LGHNT; CDR2 reads FRNRAP. CDR3 nucleotide sequence: TGTGCTAGTGGACTGACAGGGAACACTGAAGCTTTCTTT. Encoded protein: CASGLTGNTEAFF.

This clonotype was found many times. CDR3 protein: CASSLSDYEQYF. For the CDR3, the DNA is TGTGCCAGCAGTTTATCCGACTACGAGCAGTACTTC. This rearrangement joins TRBV28 to TRBJ2-7; D is undetermined. V lost 1 base and J 3 bases, leaving 4 bases between the germline ends. CDR3 length: 12 residues. The germline V gene has CDR1 MDHEN and CDR2 SYDVKM.

This clonotype was seen many times. The rearrangement uses TRBV7-2 and TRBJ1-1; D gene ambiguous. With 2 bases removed from V and 0 bases from J, the gap between germline ends came to 10 bases. Germline V gene lookup returns CDR1 SGHTA and CDR2 FQGNSA. This CDR3 contains 15 residues. CDR3 nucleotides: TGTGCCAGCAGCTTATCCGCACCTTTGAACACTGAAGCTTTCTTT. This gives the protein CASSLSAPLNTEAFF.

This clonotype has at least ten counts. The chain is built from TRBV5-1 and TRBJ2-3; the D is unclear. Per germline, CDR1 SGHRS and CDR2 YFSETQ. The CDR3 contains 14 residues. V was pared by 4 bases and J by 4 bases, with 13 bases between. CDR3 bases: TGCGCCAGCAGCAAGACACCGGCGTCAGATACGCAGTATTTT. Its translation: CASSKTPASDTQYF.

In this sample, this clonotype turned up many times. This sequence joins TRBV12-3 or TRBV12-4 and TRBJ1-4, with TRBD1 identical over 7 bases. There are 14 residues in the CDR3. The J segment lost 7 bases and the V segment lost 3 bases, leaving 5 bases of the junction unmatched. CDR3 in amino acids: CASSFEGAGEKLFF. The CDR3 nucleotides read TGTGCCAGCAGTTTTGAGGGGGCGGGTGAAAAACTGTTTTTT.

This clonotype has more than one count but fewer than ten. The chain combines TRBV9 with TRBJ1-2, with D unclear. V was trimmed by 4 bases and J by 5 bases, leaving 9 bases between them. The V gene's germline CDR1 is SGDLS and CDR2 YYNGEE. This CDR3 has 12 amino acids. The CDR3 DNA reads as TGTGCCAGCAGCTCTCCAGGTTATGGCTACACCTTC. Its protein is CASSSPGYGYTF.

In its sample, this clonotype was seen a few times. The chain carries TRBV19 and TRBJ1-5; D is uncertain. Trimming cost V 6 bases and J 5 bases, with 14 bases left between them. The CDR3 runs 14 residues. The germline gives CDR1 LNHDA, CDR2 SQIVND (reference sequence). The CDR3 DNA follows: TGTGCCAGTAGAGGTGCGGACGGTCATCAGCCCCAGCATTTT. The encoded protein is CASRGADGHQPQHF.

As to this clonotype: Compared with germline, one end of the junction differs, possibly owing to a read error. The V gene is TRBV6-1, the J gene TRBJ1-5; D is uncertain. Germline V gene sequence: CDR1 MNHNS, CDR2 SASEGT. The CDR3 is 15 residues long. This CDR3 reads CASRVTGDSNRPQHF. As DNA, the CDR3 is TGTGCCAGCAGAGTTACGGGTGATAGCAATCGGCCCCAGCATTTT.

V is TRBV7-2 and J is TRBJ2-3; 11 nucleotides agree with TRBD1. The J segment lost 5 bases and the V segment lost 0 bases, leaving 1 base of the junction unmatched. This CDR3 contains 15 residues. From germline, CDR1 is SGHTA and CDR2 FQGNSA. The CDR3 reads CASSLAGTGGDTQYF. For the CDR3, the DNA is TGTGCCAGCAGCTTAGCCGGGACAGGGGGAGATACGCAGTATTTT.

This clonotype has a handful of counts. This rearrangement joins TRBV30 to TRBJ1-6; no clear D gene. With 2 bases removed from V and 8 bases from J, the gap between germline ends came to 16 bases. Germline values: CDR1 GTSNPN, CDR2 SVGIG (reference sequence). The CDR3 contains 15 residues. CDR3 nucleotide sequence: TGTGCCTGGAGTACCCGGATAACAAACGATTCACCCCTCCACTTT. This sequence encodes CAWSTRITNDSPLHF.

This clonotype was counted once. This sequence may be a read error, since a much larger clone differs from it by one base. The genes are TRBV5-1 and TRBJ2-3; tentatively, D is TRBD2 (6 bases). Trimming took 5 bases from V and 2 from J, leaving 9 bases between them. The CDR3 extends over 13 amino acids. In germline, CDR1 is SGHRS, CDR2 YFSETQ. The CDR3 reads CASRGGTTDTQYF. The CDR3 nucleotides are TGCGCCAGCAGGGGAGGAACCACAGATACGCAGTATTTT. Together with reference TRBV5-1 and TRBJ2-3, the CDR3 gives the full variable domain: KAGVTQTPRYLIKTRGQQVTLSCSPISGHRSVSWYQQTPGQGLQFLFEYFSETQRNKGNFPGRFSGRQFSNSRSEMNVSTLELGDSALYLCASRGGTTDTQYFGPGTRLTVL.

The sample holds many counts of this clonotype. The chain employs TRBV6-5 and TRBJ1-4; D unclear. V lost 1 base and J lost 4, with 4 bases in between. The CDR3 extends over 13 amino acids. Germline assignment: CDR1 MNHEY and CDR2 SVGAGI. The CDR3 region is CASSYFGNEKLFF. CDR3 DNA sequence: TGTGCCAGCAGTTACTTCGGTAATGAAAAACTGTTTTTT.

The sample holds a few counts of this clonotype. The gene calls are TRBV7-6 and TRBJ1-3, with D possibly being TRBD1 (5 bases). This CDR3 has 15 residues. V was clipped by 0 bases and J by 2 bases, with 8 bases between them. Germline CDR1 and CDR2: SGHVS and FNYEAQ. In DNA form, the CDR3 reads TGTGCCAGCAGCTTAGCAGGGACGGCTGGAAACACCATATATTTT. It specifies CASSLAGTAGNTIYF.

The sample holds many counts of this clonotype. V gene TRBV2 combines with J gene TRBJ2-1, with 7 bases identical to TRBD2. The CDR3 has 14 residues. Trimming cost V 5 bases and J 1 base; bases outside gene matches: 2. Per the germline V gene, CDR1 is SNHLY and CDR2 is FYNNEI. CDR3 amino acids: CASSQRESYNEQFF. The CDR3, as DNA: TGTGCCAGCAGTCAGCGGGAATCCTACAATGAGCAGTTCTTC.

The chain couples TRBV27 to TRBJ1-2; D gene unclear. The CDR3 consists of 16 residues. Germline loops: CDR1 MNHEY, CDR2 SMNVEV (reference sequence). V was shortened by 5 bases and J by 4 bases, with 20 bases between the two germline ends. CDR3 residues: CASSRSTALTSYGYTF. The CDR3 bases are TGTGCCAGCAGTCGATCAACAGCGTTAACCTCCTATGGCTACACCTTC.

This clonotype has more than one count but fewer than ten. V usage is TRBV25-1 and J usage is TRBJ1-2, with D unclear. Looked up from germline, CDR1 is MGHDK and CDR2 is SYGVNS. Trimming took off 3 bases at V and 8 bases at J, with 19 bases between the two ends. The CDR3 totals 15 residues. CDR3 loop: CASSDPWTTNRGYTF. CDR3 sequence (DNA): TGTGCCAGCAGTGACCCTTGGACCACTAACCGAGGCTACACCTTC.

This clonotype was counted many times. The chain carries TRBV9 and TRBJ1-3; 8 bases fit TRBD1. The CDR3 spans 16 residues. The trim removed 4 bases at V and 4 bases at J, leaving 10 bases unmatched. The germline V gene has CDR1 SGDLS and CDR2 YYNGEE. The DNA of the CDR3 is TGTGCCAGCAGCCCCGGACAGGGACTGGCGGGAAACACCATATATTTT. Translating it yields CASSPGQGLAGNTIYF.

In this sample, this clonotype turned up a few times. The J gene is TRBJ1-5, the V gene TRBV5-6, with 7 bases that match TRBD1. The ends lost 2 bases at V and 6 bases at J; junction bases unmatched: 5. The CDR3 is 14 amino acids. Germline CDR1 reads SGHDT; CDR2 reads YYEEEE. The CDR3 region is CASSFTGAVQPQHF. The CDR3 DNA is TGTGCCAGCAGCTTTACAGGGGCGGTTCAGCCCCAGCATTTT. Filled out from reference TRBV5-6 and TRBJ1-5, the complete variable domain reads DAGVTQSPTHLIKTRGQQVTLRCSPKSGHDTVSWYQQALGQGPQFIFQYYEEEERQRGNFPDRFSGHQFPNYSSELNVNALLLGDSALYLCASSFTGAVQPQHFGDGTRLSIL.

This clonotype has only a few counts. The chain has TRBV19 and TRBJ1-5, with D hard to call. V was shortened by 5 bases and J by 3 bases, with 8 bases between the two germline ends. Germline-derived CDR1 and CDR2 are LNHDA and SQIVND (reference sequence). The CDR3 covers 13 residues. The CDR3 nucleotides are TGTGCCAGTAGTTCAACCATCAATCAGCCCCAGCATTTT. The encoded protein is CASSSTINQPQHF.

In its sample, this clonotype was seen many times. The gene calls are TRBV6-1 and TRBJ1-5; 12 bases agree with TRBD1. The CDR3 runs 16 residues. The J segment lost 7 bases and the V segment lost 6 bases, leaving 10 bases of the junction unmatched. Germline CDR1 reads MNHNS; CDR2 reads SASEGT. CDR3 in DNA: TGTGCCAGCAGAATGCCGGGACAGGGGGCTTGGCAGCCCCAGCATTTT. It encodes CASRMPGQGAWQPQHF.

This clonotype was recorded at least ten times. The chain combines TRBV7-2 with TRBJ1-3; TRBD1 is a possible D gene (6 bases). The V and J ends lost 0 bases and 0 bases respectively, with 9 bases between them. The germline V gene has CDR1 SGHTA and CDR2 FQGNSA. The CDR3 has 16 amino acids. The CDR3 sequence: CASSLARTASGNTIYF. The CDR3, as DNA: TGTGCCAGCAGCTTAGCTAGGACAGCCTCTGGAAACACCATATATTTT.

This clonotype has ten or more counts. The genes are TRBV28 and TRBJ2-7, with D possibly TRBD2 on 5 matching bases. The V and J ends lost 2 bases and 6 bases respectively, with 11 bases between them. CDR3 size: 13 residues. Germline CDR1 MDHEN, CDR2 SYDVKM. In DNA form, the CDR3 reads TGTGCCAGCAGTTTAAGTGCCCGGGGCGAGCAGTACTTC. It specifies CASSLSARGEQYF.

This clonotype was recorded at least ten times. The chain is built from TRBV10-3 and TRBJ2-1; D is uncertain. The CDR3 consists of 13 residues. The germline gives CDR1 ENHRY, CDR2 SYGVKD. Trimming removed 6 bases at V and 7 bases at J, with 13 bases between. In DNA, the CDR3 is TGTGCCATCAGACTGGCTTCGAGGAATGAGCAGTTCTTC. This gives the protein CAIRLASRNEQFF.

In this sample, this clonotype turned up many times. The J gene is TRBJ2-5, the V gene TRBV29-1, with 9 bases lining up with TRBD1. This CDR3 is built from 13 residues. Germline V gene data show CDR1 as SQVTM and CDR2 as ANQGSEA. V shed 4 bases, J shed 5 bases, and the junction held 5 bases outside the gene matches. CDR3 residues: CSVATGGGETQYF. The CDR3 DNA reads TGCAGCGTTGCCACAGGGGGCGGGGAGACCCAGTACTTC. Combining the CDR3 with reference TRBV29-1 and TRBJ2-5 gives the whole variable domain SAVISQKPSRDICQRGTSLTIQCQVDSQVTMMFWYRQQPGQSLTLIATANQGSEATYESGFVIDKFPISRPNLTFSTLTVSNMSPEDSSIYLCSVATGGGETQYFGPGTRLLVL.

This clonotype is labeled medium-sized. The chain joins TRBV25-1 to TRBJ1-6; 10 bases agree with TRBD1. Germline CDR1 is MGHDK and CDR2 is SYGVNS. Losses at the gene ends were 3 bases for V and 12 bases for J; bases not matched to a gene: 8. The CDR3 is made up of 15 amino acids. CDR3 sequence reads: CASSDTPGQGKPLHF. In DNA, the CDR3 is TGTGCCAGCAGTGACACCCCGGGACAGGGGAAACCCCTCCACTTT.

This clonotype was observed a handful of times. The chain recombines TRBV12-3 or TRBV12-4 with TRBJ2-3, with TRBD2 matching over 11 bases. The CDR3 length is 16 residues. Trimming removed 3 bases from V and 3 bases from J; junction bases left unmatched: 5. CDR3 region: CASSFRSGRVTDTQYF. The CDR3 DNA is TGTGCCAGCAGTTTCCGTAGCGGGAGGGTGACAGATACGCAGTATTTT.

The chain combines TRBV4-2 with TRBJ1-2; tentative D call: TRBD1 (5 bases). The CDR3 extends over 15 amino acids. Trimming took 3 bases from V and 4 from J, leaving 15 bases between them. Germline CDR1 LGHNA, CDR2 YNFKEQ. The CDR3 here is CASSQGVGVSYGYTF. The CDR3 nucleotides are TGTGCCAGCAGCCAGGGGGTGGGGGTTTCCTATGGCTACACCTTC.

This clonotype was detected many times. The chain employs TRBV6-5 and TRBJ1-6, with D possibly TRBD1 on 5 matching bases. This CDR3 region has 11 residues. CDR1 is MNHEY, CDR2 SVGAGI, per germline. The V end lost 6 bases, the J end lost 15 bases, and 12 bases lay between the germline ends. CDR3: CASRNGAFLHF. CDR3 bases: TGTGCCAGCAGGAACGGGGCTTTCCTCCACTTT.

This clonotype was recorded a few times. This chain connects TRBV29-1 to TRBJ2-1; D call uncertain. The CDR3 length is 14 residues. Between the trimmed V and J ends, which lost 1 base and 4 bases, there was a span of 11 bases. The germline gives CDR1 SQVTM, CDR2 ANQGSEA. The CDR3 DNA sequence: TGCAGCGTTGAAGTTTCCGGCCGATACAATGAGCAGTTCTTC. This gives the protein CSVEVSGRYNEQFF.

This clonotype was recorded at least ten times. The chain couples TRBV14 to TRBJ2-5; possibly TRBD2 for D (6 bases). The CDR3 sequence is 17 residues long. Germline CDR1 and CDR2: SGHDN and FVKESK. Trimming pared 0 bases from V and 0 bases from J, leaving 14 bases between. The CDR3: CASSQEFPSVYQETQYF. The CDR3 DNA is TGTGCCAGCAGCCAAGAATTCCCTAGCGTTTACCAAGAGACCCAGTACTTC.

This clonotype occurred many times. This chain uses TRBV7-2 with TRBJ2-5; TRBD2 aligns across 9 bases. The V and J ends lost 2 bases and 3 bases, in that order; junction bases with no gene match: 4. The CDR3 contains 15 residues. Germline CDR1 and CDR2: SGHTA and FQGNSA. The CDR3 region has the DNA TGTGCCAGCAGCTTAAAAGCTAGCGGGAAAGAGACCCAGTACTTC. Its translation: CASSLKASGKETQYF. The complete variable domain, with remaining parts taken from reference TRBV7-2 and TRBJ2-5, reads GAGVSQSPSNKVTEKGKDVELRCDPISGHTALYWYRQSLGQGLEFLIYFQGNSAPDKSGLPSDRFSAERTGGSVSTLTIQRTQQEDSAVYLCASSLKASGKETQYFGPGTRLLVL.